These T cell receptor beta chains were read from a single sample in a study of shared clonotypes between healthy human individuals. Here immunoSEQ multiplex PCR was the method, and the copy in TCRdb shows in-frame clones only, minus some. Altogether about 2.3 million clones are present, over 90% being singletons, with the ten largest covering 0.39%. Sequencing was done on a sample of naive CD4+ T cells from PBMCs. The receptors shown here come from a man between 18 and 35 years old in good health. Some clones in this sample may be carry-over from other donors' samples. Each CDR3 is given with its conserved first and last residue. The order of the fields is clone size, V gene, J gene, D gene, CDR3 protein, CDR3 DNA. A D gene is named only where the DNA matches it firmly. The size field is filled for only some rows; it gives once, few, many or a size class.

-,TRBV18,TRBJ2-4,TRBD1,CASSPGTAEANIQYF,TGTGCCAGCTCACCAGGGACAGCGGAGGCGAACATTCAGTACTTC
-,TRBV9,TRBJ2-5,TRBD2,CASSVERGGETQYF,TGTGCCAGCAGCGTAGAACGGGGGGGAGAGACCCAGTACTTC
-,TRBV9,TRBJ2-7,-,CASSARPGEIYEQYF,TGTGCCAGCAGCGCCAGACCGGGAGAAATCTACGAGCAGTACTTC
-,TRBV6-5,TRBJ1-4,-,CASSYSYPGLFEKLFF,TGTGCCAGCAGTTACTCTTATCCCGGACTGTTTGAAAAACTGTTTTTT
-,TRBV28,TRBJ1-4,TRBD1,CASSPPGQGHEKLFF,TGTGCCAGCAGTCCACCGGGACAGGGACATGAAAAACTGTTTTTT
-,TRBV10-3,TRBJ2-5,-,CAIRSGADQETQYF,TGTGCCATCAGATCGGGGGCGGACCAAGAGACCCAGTACTTC
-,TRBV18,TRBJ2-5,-,CASSPPTRPTQYF,TGTGCCAGCTCACCACCTACTAGACCGACCCAGTACTTC
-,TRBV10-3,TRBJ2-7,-,CAIRSAVEYEQYF,TGTGCCATCAGGTCGGCGGTTGAGTACGAGCAGTACTTC
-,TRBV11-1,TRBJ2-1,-,CASSSGREYEQFF,TGTGCCAGCAGCTCCGGGCGAGAGTATGAGCAGTTCTTC
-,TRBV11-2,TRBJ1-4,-,CASSLVSGATVEKLFF,TGTGCCAGCAGCTTAGTCTCGGGGGCTACGGTAGAAAAACTGTTTTTT
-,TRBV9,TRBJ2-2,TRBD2,CASSSGGTSVSTGELFF,TGTGCCAGCAGCTCAGGGGGGACTAGCGTTAGCACCGGGGAGCTGTTTTTT
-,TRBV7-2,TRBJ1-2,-,CASSLVPGGYTF,TGTGCCAGCAGCTTAGTCCCGGGTGGCTACACCTTC
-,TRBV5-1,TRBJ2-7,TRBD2,CASSLTGLAGGNSYEQYF,TGCGCCAGCAGCTTGACAGGACTAGCGGGAGGGAACTCCTACGAGCAGTACTTC
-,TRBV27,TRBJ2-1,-,CASSFRRKSSYNEQFF,TGTGCCAGCAGTTTTCGACGCAAAAGCTCCTACAATGAGCAGTTCTTC
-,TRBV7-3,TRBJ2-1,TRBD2,CASSPSGSVEQFF,TGTGCCAGCAGCCCCAGCGGGAGTGTTGAGCAGTTCTTC
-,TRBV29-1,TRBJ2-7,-,CSVEGPEGGRSYEQYF,TGCAGCGTTGAGGGTCCGGAAGGGGGGAGGTCCTACGAGCAGTACTTC
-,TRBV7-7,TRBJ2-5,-,CASSLWVQETQYF,TGTGCCAGCAGCCTCTGGGTTCAAGAGACCCAGTACTTC
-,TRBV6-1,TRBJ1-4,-,CASSGRGVGEKLFF,TGTGCCAGCAGTGGAAGAGGGGTGGGAGAAAAACTGTTTTTT
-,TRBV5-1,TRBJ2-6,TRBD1,CASSLEGQGALGANVLTF,TGCGCCAGCAGCTTGGAGGGACAGGGGGCGTTGGGGGCCAACGTCCTGACTTTC
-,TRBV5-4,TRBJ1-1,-,CASSAPAGLEAFF,TGTGCCAGCAGCGCCCCGGCAGGGCTCGAAGCTTTCTTT
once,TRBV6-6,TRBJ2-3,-,CASSYSSRDTQYF,TGTGCCAGCAGTTACTCCTCGCGGGATACGCAGTATTTT
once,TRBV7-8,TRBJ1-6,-,CASSLTGFSGNSPLHF,TGTGCCAGCAGCTTAACAGGGTTCTCTGGCAATTCACCCCTCCACTTT
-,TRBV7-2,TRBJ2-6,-,CASSLVPGANVLTF,TGTGCCAGCAGCTTAGTTCCTGGGGCCAACGTCCTGACTTTC
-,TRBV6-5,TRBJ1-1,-,CASSYERLNTEAFF,TGTGCCAGCAGTTATGAACGGTTGAACACTGAAGCTTTCTTT
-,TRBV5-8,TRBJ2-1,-,CASSPGQSYNEQFF,TGTGCCAGCAGCCCTGGACAGTCTTACAATGAGCAGTTCTTC
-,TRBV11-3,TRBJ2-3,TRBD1,CASSSGQGADTQYF,TGTGCCAGCAGCTCAGGACAGGGAGCAGATACGCAGTATTTT
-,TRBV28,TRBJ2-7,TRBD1,CASRSPGQGAPYEQYF,TGTGCCAGCAGGAGTCCGGGACAGGGGGCCCCCTACGAGCAGTACTTC
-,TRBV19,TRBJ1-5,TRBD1,CASRGDSYQPQHF,TGTGCCAGCAGAGGGGACAGTTATCAGCCCCAGCATTTT
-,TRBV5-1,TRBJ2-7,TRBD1,CASSREGTGGAGWAYEQYF,TGCGCCAGCAGCCGGGAGGGGACAGGGGGCGCAGGTTGGGCCTACGAGCAGTACTTC
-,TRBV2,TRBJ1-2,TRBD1,CASRETGRYGYTF,TGTGCCAGCAGAGAGACAGGGCGCTATGGCTACACCTTC
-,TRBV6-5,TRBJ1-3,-,CASSYVGGPGNTIYF,TGTGCCAGCAGTTACGTGGGAGGCCCTGGAAACACCATATATTTT
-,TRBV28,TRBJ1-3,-,CASSLVGTVSSGNTIYF,TGTGCCAGCAGTTTGGTTGGAACCGTGAGCTCTGGAAACACCATATATTTT
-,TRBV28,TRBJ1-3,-,CASSLWARNTIYF,TGTGCCAGCAGTTTATGGGCAAGAAACACCATATATTTT
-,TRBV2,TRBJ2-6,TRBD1,CASSDSVLGGVSNVLTF,TGTGCCAGCAGTGATTCAGTCTTAGGGGGCGTCTCCAACGTCCTGACTTTC
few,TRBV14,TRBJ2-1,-,CASSQRSLVTEQFF,TGTGCCAGCAGCCAAAGGTCTCTGGTCACGGAGCAGTTCTTC
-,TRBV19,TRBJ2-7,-,CASSWGPTDNEQYF,TGTGCCAGTAGTTGGGGACCAACAGATAACGAGCAGTACTTC
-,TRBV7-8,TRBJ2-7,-,CASSLSTYEQYF,TGTGCCAGCAGCTTATCGACCTACGAGCAGTACTTC
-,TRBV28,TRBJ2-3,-,CASSPPGTQYF,TGTGCCAGTTCACCGCCAGGTACGCAGTATTTT
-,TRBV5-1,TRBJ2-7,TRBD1,CASSLGLTGVVREQYF,TGCGCCAGCAGCTTGGGGCTAACAGGGGTCGTGCGAGAGCAGTACTTC
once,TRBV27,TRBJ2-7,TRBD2,CASSATGGGEQYF,TGTGCCAGCAGTGCAACTGGGGGGGGCGAGCAGTACTTC
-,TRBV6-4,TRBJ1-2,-,CASRRSDSGNYGYTF,TGTGCCAGCAGACGATCGGACAGTGGAAACTATGGCTACACCTTC
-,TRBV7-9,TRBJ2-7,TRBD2,CASSFPGLAGVPYEQYF,TGTGCCAGCAGCTTCCCGGGACTAGCGGGAGTTCCCTACGAGCAGTACTTC
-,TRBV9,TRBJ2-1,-,CASSVERGPFF,TGTGCCAGCAGCGTAGAGAGAGGCCCGTTCTTC
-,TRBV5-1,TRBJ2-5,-,CASSLGGGETQYF,TGCGCCAGCAGCTTGGGAGGAGGCGAGACCCAGTACTTC
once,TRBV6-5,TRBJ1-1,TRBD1,CASSPTSGQLEAFF,TGTGCCAGCAGTCCTACCTCGGGACAGCTTGAAGCTTTCTTT
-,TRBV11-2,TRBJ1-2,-,CASSPRYNYGYTF,TGTGCCAGCAGCCCAAGATATAACTATGGCTACACCTTC
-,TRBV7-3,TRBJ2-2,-,CASSPGSPNTGELFF,TGTGCCAGCAGCCCCGGGTCACCGAACACCGGGGAGCTGTTTTTT
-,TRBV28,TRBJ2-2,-,CASSPGGGVPGRLFF,TGTGCCAGCAGTCCCGGGGGCGGGGTCCCGGGGAGGCTGTTTTTT